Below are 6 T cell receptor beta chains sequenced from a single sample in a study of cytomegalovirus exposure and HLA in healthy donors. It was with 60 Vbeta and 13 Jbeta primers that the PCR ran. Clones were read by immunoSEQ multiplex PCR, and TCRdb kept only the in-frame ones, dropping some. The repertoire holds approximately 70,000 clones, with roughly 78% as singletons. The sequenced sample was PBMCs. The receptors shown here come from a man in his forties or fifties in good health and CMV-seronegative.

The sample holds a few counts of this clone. The DNA of the CDR3 is TGTGCCAGCTCTGGTCCTCTAGGAGAAAAACTGTTTTTT. Translated, it gives CASSGPLGEKLFF. The chain combines TRBV6-5 with TRBJ1-4; D is unresolved. This CDR3 contains 13 residues. V was cut by 8 bases and J by 8 bases, with 15 bases left in between. Per germline, CDR1 MNHEY and CDR2 SVGAGI.

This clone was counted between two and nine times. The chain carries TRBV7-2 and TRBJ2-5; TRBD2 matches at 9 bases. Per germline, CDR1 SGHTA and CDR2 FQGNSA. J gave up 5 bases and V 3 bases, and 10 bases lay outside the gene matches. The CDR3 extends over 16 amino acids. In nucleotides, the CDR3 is TGTGCCAGCAGCTTGGTTGGCGGGGGGGCAGGGGAGACCCAGTACTTC. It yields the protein CASSLVGGGAGETQYF.

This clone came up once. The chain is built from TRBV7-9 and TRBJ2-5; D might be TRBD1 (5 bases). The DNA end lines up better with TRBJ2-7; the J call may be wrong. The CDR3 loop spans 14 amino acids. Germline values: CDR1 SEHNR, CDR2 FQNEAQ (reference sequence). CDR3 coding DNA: TGTGCCAGCAGCCAAGGTGGCAGGGTAAGCGAGCAGTACTTC. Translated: CASSQGGRVSEQYF.

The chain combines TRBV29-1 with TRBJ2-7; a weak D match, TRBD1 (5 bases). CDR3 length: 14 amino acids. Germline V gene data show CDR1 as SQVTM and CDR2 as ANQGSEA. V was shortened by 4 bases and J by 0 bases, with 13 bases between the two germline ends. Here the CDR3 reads CSVVRQGPSYEQYF. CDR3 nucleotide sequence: TGCAGCGTTGTGCGGCAGGGTCCCTCCTACGAGCAGTACTTC.

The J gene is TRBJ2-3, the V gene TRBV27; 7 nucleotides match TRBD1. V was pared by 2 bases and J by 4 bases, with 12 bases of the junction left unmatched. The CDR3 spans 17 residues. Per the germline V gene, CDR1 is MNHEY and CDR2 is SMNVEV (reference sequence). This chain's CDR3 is CASSLASGTVLADTQYF. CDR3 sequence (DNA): TGTGCCAGCAGTTTAGCCTCCGGGACAGTCCTTGCAGATACGCAGTATTTT.

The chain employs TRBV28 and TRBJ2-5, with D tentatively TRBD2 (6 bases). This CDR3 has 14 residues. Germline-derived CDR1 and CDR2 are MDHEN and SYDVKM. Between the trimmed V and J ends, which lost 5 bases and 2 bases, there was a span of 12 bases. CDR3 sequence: CASSGDGTQETQYF. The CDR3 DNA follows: TGTGCCAGCAGTGGGGACGGGACTCAAGAGACCCAGTACTTC.